The subject of this entry is one T cell receptor (beta chain). The data were taken from a study of T cells expressing NK-cell markers. Following a re-call of the 5' RACE reads, TCRdb has one entry per CDR3 protein and lacks DNA. The sample's table shows some 500,000 distinct CDR3 sequences. CDR1 SGHTA and CDR2 FQGNSA come from the germline V gene. The CDR3 totals 16 residues. The chain joins TRBV7-2 to TRBJ1-4; lacking DNA, the TRBD1 call made by TCRdb goes unchecked. The specimen sequenced was blood T cells: a sorted CD56 or NKG2C T cell subset, CD4+ or CD8+ T cells, or bulk PBMC T cells (not recorded which). The source of this sequence is a woman aged 45-65 years in good health. Here the CDR3 reads CASSLNSAGANEKLFF. The variable domain in full, completed from reference TRBV7-2 and TRBJ1-4, reads GAGVSQSPSNKVTEKGKDVELRCDPISGHTALYWYRQSLGQGLEFLIYFQGNSAPDKSGLPSDRFSAERTGGSVSTLTIQRTQQEDSAVYLCASSLNSAGANEKLFFGSGTQLSVL.